This T cell receptor (beta chain) was identified during a study of CD8+ T cells in alopecia areata. Study results and caveats: Having one nonresponder leaves uncertain how baseline CD8+ expansion relates to response.

Treatment indicated: oral pan-JAK inhibitor, 5-10 mg twice daily. It was from alopecia areata patients that lesional scalp punch biopsies and peripheral blood were collected. Concerning this clone itself: The antigen is not known.

Reverse transcribed after extraction, RNA yielded cDNA as the sequencing template. TCRdb's table, derived via immunoSEQ multiplex PCR, lists solely in-frame clones and lacks some. The profile shows about 190,000 clones, approximately 56% of them singletons. This CDR3 contains 13 residues. Germline CDR1 and CDR2: MNHEY and SVGAGI. The V and J ends lost 5 bases and 7 bases respectively, with 11 bases between them. This sequence originates from a human donor with alopecia areata. V gene TRBV6-5 combines with J gene TRBJ2-2; maybe TRBD1 (5 bases). The specimen comprised CD4+ T cells sorted from blood, sampled at week 4, from a patient treated with tofacitinib. CDR3 protein: CASSKQDHGELFF. In nucleotides, the CDR3 is TGTGCCAGCAGTAAACAGGATCACGGGGAGCTGTTTTTT.